Each of the 4 T cell receptor beta chains below was sequenced from the same sample in a study of memory CD4+ T cells and cytomegalovirus serostatus (dated 2019 in TCRdb). Library method: the immunoSEQ multiplex PCR assay. Drawn from immuneACCESS, this table holds only the in-frame rearrangements with V and J called that TCRdb kept. Clones are partly lost; checked studies trace under half to an unresolved V gene and leave the rest unexplained. Present in this sample are about 45,000 clones, about 78% of which were seen just once. Clones ranked in the top ten supply around 0.99% of the sample. Single viable CD3+CD4+CD8-CD45RO+ cells were sorted as memory CD4+ T cells on a FACSAria II. Sequencing was done on a sample of memory CD4+ T cells from blood. Receptor source: an adult in good health and CMV-seronegative.

The chain has TRBV6-5 and TRBJ1-4; tentative D call: TRBD1 (6 bases). Germline V gives CDR1 MNHEY, CDR2 SVGAGI. This CDR3 contains 14 residues. V lost 5 bases to trimming and J lost 7 bases, with 14 bases between them. CDR3 sequence reads: CASSAGRGGEKLFF. The CDR3 DNA sequence: TGTGCCAGCAGTGCGGGGAGGGGGGGTGAAAAACTGTTTTTT.

This clone was counted once. The chain couples TRBV5-4 to TRBJ2-5, with 7 bases aligning to TRBD2. Germline CDR1 reads SGHNT; CDR2 reads YYREEE (reference sequence). V lost 10 bases and J lost 4; bases outside the gene matches: 13. This CDR3 has 14 residues. The CDR3 DNA follows: TGTGCCTCCTCCGGGGGGTCCAGACTAGAGACCCAGTACTTC. The encoded protein is CASSGGSRLETQYF. The variable domain in full, completed from reference TRBV5-4 and TRBJ2-5, reads ETGVTQSPTHLIKTRGQQVTLRCSSQSGHNTVSWYQQALGQGPQFIFQYYREEENGRGNFPPRFSGLQFPNYSSELNVNALELDDSALYLCASSGGSRLETQYFGPGTRLLVL.

The V and J genes are TRBV10-3 and TRBJ1-4, with D hard to call. Germline CDR1 reads ENHRY; CDR2 reads SYGVKD. V was pared by 4 bases and J by 8 bases, with 11 bases between. The CDR3 runs to 13 residues. The CDR3 here is CAISGGREEKLFF. The CDR3 DNA follows: TGTGCCATCAGTGGAGGTCGGGAGGAAAAACTGTTTTTT.

The genes are TRBV19 and TRBJ1-1; possibly TRBD1 for D (6 bases). In germline, CDR1 is LNHDA, CDR2 SQIVND (reference sequence). Between the trimmed V and J ends, which lost 7 bases and 0 bases, there was a span of 9 bases. CDR3 length: 13 amino acids. CDR3: CASTGQLNTEAFF. The CDR3 nucleotides are TGTGCCAGTACCGGACAGTTGAACACTGAAGCTTTCTTT.